One and the same sample provided the 11 T cell receptor beta chains below, sequenced in a study of vaccination effects on CD4 cells after COVID-19. With about ten days of culture completed, CD4+ T cells were isolated. Only in-frame clones appear in the TCRdb table, and some are missing; sequencing was by immunoSEQ multiplex PCR. The data show 45,000 to 75,000 clones, with roughly 80% seen just once and roughly 3.2% held by the top ten. These receptors' targets are unknown. The sequencing used CD4+ T cells from PBMCs cultured without peptide, collected before COVID-19 vaccination. These receptors all stem from a human donor who received a COVID-19 vaccine.

The chain links TRBV6-1 to TRBJ1-3, with D uncertain. The V gene lost 1 base and the J gene lost 6 bases, with 19 bases spanning the gap. In germline, CDR1 is MNHNS, CDR2 SASEGT. This CDR3 region has 17 residues. The CDR3 DNA reads TGTGCCAGCAGTGAAGTAAGGGCAGTCGCTGTGGAAAACACCATATATTTT. It encodes CASSEVRAVAVENTIYF.

The chain recombines TRBV7-2 with TRBJ2-2; 8 bases fit TRBD1. The CDR3 runs 16 residues. V lost 3 bases and J lost 0; bases outside the gene matches: 3. Germline V gives CDR1 SGHTA, CDR2 FQGNSA. The CDR3, as DNA: TGTGCCAGCAGCTTCTCGGACAGGGCGAACACCGGGGAGCTGTTTTTT. Residues: CASSFSDRANTGELFF.

V is TRBV10-2 and J is TRBJ2-1; 13 bases map to TRBD2. The J segment lost 10 bases and the V segment lost 7 bases, leaving 10 bases of the junction unmatched. CDR3 size: 15 residues. CDR1 and CDR2 (germline): WSHSY, SAAADI. The DNA for the CDR3 is TGCGCCAGCACTCCAACTAGCGGGGGGGCGGGGGAGCAGTTCTTC. This translates into CASTPTSGGAGEQFF.

This clone was detected once. The chain employs TRBV21-1 and TRBJ2-7; the table assigns TRBD1, which was not confirmed against the DNA. TRBV21-1 is designated a pseudogene. This CDR3 is 13 amino acids long. The CDR3 DNA reads as TGTGCCAGCAGCCAGGGGGGTTGTAACGAGCAGTACGTC. Translating gives CASSQGGCNEQYV.

This CDR3 reads CATSDFRSFTDTQYF. The CDR3 coding sequence is TGTGCCACCAGTGATTTTAGGTCTTTCACAGATACGCAGTATTTT. The chain links TRBV24-1 to TRBJ2-3; D is unresolved. CDR3 length equals 15 residues. Trimming removed 1 base at V and 2 bases at J, with 9 bases between. Looked up from germline, CDR1 is KGHDR and CDR2 is SFDVKD.

This clone turned up a few times. CDR3 coding DNA: TGTGCCAGCACCCTCCAGCGGGGGGGCACCGGGGAGCTGTTTTTT. Encoded protein: CASTLQRGGTGELFF. The rearrangement joins TRBV7-2 to TRBJ2-2; TRBD2 agrees at 10 bases. V shed 7 bases and J 4 bases; nucleotides not matched to a gene: 6. The CDR3 is 15 amino acids. CDR1 and CDR2 from the germline V gene are SGHTA and FQGNSA.

The V gene is TRBV19, the J gene TRBJ1-5; D is possibly TRBD1 (5 bases). The CDR3 covers 15 residues. V lost 3 bases and J 1 base, leaving 10 bases between the germline ends. Germline CDR1 LNHDA, CDR2 SQIVND (reference sequence). The CDR3 DNA reads as TGTGCCAGTAGTATGGGACTGATCAGCAATCAGCCCCAGCATTTT. This sequence encodes CASSMGLISNQPQHF.

The chain recombines TRBV5-1 with TRBJ2-2, with D maybe TRBD2 (6 bases). The V gene's germline CDR1 is SGHRS and CDR2 YFSETQ. CDR3 size: 16 residues. V was pared by 2 bases and J by 6 bases, with 17 bases between. The DNA of the CDR3 is TGCGCCAGCAGCTTACGGGACTTAGAACCCCCCGGGGAGCTGTTTTTT. Its protein product is CASSLRDLEPPGELFF.

The chain has TRBV4-3 and TRBJ1-4; 9 bases match TRBD1. The CDR3 has 16 residues. The V and J ends lost 1 base and 8 bases, in that order; junction bases with no gene match: 8. CDR1 and CDR2 from the germline V gene are LGHNA and YSLEER. The CDR3 sequence is CASSQALGTGREKLFF. CDR3 DNA: TGCGCCAGCAGCCAAGCCTTAGGGACAGGGAGAGAAAAACTGTTTTTT.

The V gene is TRBV7-2, the J gene TRBJ2-3; D gene unclear. The germline V gene encodes CDR1 SGHTA and CDR2 FQGNSA. The CDR3 consists of 14 residues. Trimming took 3 bases from V and 1 from J, leaving 8 bases between them. This chain's CDR3 is CASSFRRGTDTQYF. CDR3 bases: TGTGCCAGCAGCTTTCGTCGGGGCACAGATACGCAGTATTTT.

J is TRBJ2-2 and V is TRBV7-9, with TRBD1 matching 8 bases. Germline V CDR1 and CDR2: SEHNR, FQNEAQ (reference sequence). This CDR3 has 15 residues. V was pared by 6 bases and J by 2 bases, with 5 bases of the junction left unmatched. CDR3 amino acids: CASRATGGNTGELFF. Here the CDR3 DNA reads TGTGCCAGCAGGGCCACAGGGGGAAACACCGGGGAGCTGTTTTTT.